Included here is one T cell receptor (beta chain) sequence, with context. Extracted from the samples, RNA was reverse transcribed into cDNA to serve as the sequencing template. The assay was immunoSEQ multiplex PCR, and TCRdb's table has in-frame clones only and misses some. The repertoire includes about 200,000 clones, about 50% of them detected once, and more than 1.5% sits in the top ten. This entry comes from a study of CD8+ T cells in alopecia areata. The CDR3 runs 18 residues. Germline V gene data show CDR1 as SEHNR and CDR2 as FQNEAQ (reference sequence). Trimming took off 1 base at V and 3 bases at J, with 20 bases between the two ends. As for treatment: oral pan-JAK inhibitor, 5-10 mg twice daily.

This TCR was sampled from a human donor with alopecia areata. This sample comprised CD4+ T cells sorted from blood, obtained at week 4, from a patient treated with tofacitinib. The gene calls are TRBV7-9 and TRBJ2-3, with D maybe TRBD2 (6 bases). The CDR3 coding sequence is TGTGCCAGCAGCTTAGACCCGGGACGGCGGGGCGCGACAGATACGCAGTATTTT. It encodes CASSLDPGRRGATDTQYF.